Sequencing of this TCR beta chain was carried out in a study of lymphopenia after photon versus proton radiotherapy. To note about this clone: What it binds is unknown.

Sequencing was performed with immunoSEQ multiplex PCR; in TCRdb, only in-frame clones are kept and a portion is missing. The data contain 20,000 to 30,000 clones, approximately 89% of them singletons. The CDR3 is made up of 13 amino acids. V was pared by 6 bases and J by 8 bases, with 14 bases between. Germline-derived CDR1 and CDR2 are MRHNA and SNTAGT. Whole-study findings and limits: Under photons, naive T cells and diversity fell while effector/memory populations rose. Post-nadir diversity loss with photons came from oligoclonal expansion, particularly CD8+ Temra cells.

The input for sequencing was peripheral blood, taken from a patient treated with photon-based radiotherapy. The chain combines TRBV6-4 with TRBJ2-1; no definite D call. The clonotype originates from a man younger than 45 with gastric cancer. CDR3 sequence (DNA): TGTGCCAGCAGCGCTGAAGTCCGCGATGAGCAGTTCTTC. Its translation is CASSAEVRDEQFF.